The clone carrying this TCR beta chain was seen a handful of times. No antigen is known for it. This CDR3 is 14 amino acids long. V lost 3 bases to trimming and J lost 0 bases, with 8 bases between them. Germline V gene data show CDR1 as MGHRA and CDR2 as YSYEKL. This sample is drawn from a study of T-cell reconstitution after alpha-beta-depleted transplantation in children. General observations from the study: Recipient T cells and thymic progenitors that survived gave rise to the high TCRbeta diversity observed at day 60 in some patients. About two months after transplant, alpha-beta T cells reportedly came from several hundred expanded graft clones.

Unique molecular identifiers were used to barcode this TCRbeta library. TCRdb re-called the PCR reads through MiXCR, storing one row per CDR3 protein. The sample yields fewer than 500,000 distinct CDR3 sequences, 43% seen once. The specimen comprised PBMCs, sampled before TCRalphabeta/CD19-depleted stem cell transplant. The chain employs TRBV4-1 and TRBJ1-1; D remains ambiguous. The clonotype originates from a girl aged 2 to 10 with aplastic anemia, due to receive a stem cell transplant. CDR3 region: CASSHPGMNTEAFF. DNA of the CDR3: TGCGCCAGCAGCCACCCGGGGATGAACACTGAAGCTTTCTTT.